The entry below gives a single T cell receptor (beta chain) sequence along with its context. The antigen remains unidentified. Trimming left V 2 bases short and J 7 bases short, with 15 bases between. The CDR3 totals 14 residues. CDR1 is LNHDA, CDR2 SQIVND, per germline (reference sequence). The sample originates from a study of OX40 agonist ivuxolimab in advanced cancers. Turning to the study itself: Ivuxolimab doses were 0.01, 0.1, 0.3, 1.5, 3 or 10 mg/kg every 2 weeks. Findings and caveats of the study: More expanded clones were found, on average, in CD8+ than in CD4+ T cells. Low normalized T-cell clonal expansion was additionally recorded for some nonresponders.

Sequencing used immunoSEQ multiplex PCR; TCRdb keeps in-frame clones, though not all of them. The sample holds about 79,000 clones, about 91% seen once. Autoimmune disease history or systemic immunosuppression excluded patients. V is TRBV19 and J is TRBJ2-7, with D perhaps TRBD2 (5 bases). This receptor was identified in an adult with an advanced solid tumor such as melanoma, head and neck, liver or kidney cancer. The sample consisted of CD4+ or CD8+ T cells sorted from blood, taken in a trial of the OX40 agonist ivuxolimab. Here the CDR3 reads CASSINGNRGEQYF. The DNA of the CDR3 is TGTGCCAGTAGTATAAATGGCAACCGAGGGGAGCAGTACTTC.